The clone carrying this TCR beta chain showed up just a few times. Its antigen remains unknown. At the DNA level, this CDR3 is encoded by other sequences in the same sample as well. This sample was taken from a study of beta chain features in type 1 diabetes. V was cut by 0 bases and J by 1 base, with 3 bases left in between. The germline gives CDR1 GTSNPN, CDR2 SVGIG (reference sequence). The CDR3 contains 13 residues. Study findings and constraints: All four CD4+ subsets from Type 1 diabetes patients carried moderately but significantly shorter TCRB CDR3s. A pattern of fewer insertions and more deletions at VDJ junctions was seen in type 1 diabetes patients.

The single heparinised draw taken from each donor contained approximately 100 mL of blood on average. Each population that was sorted was more than 95% pure. Reverse transcribing all isolated RNA meant expressed TCRB transcripts were sequenced. Sequencing was performed with immunoSEQ multiplex PCR; in TCRdb, only in-frame clones are kept and a portion is missing. There are a few hundred thousand clones in the sample; roughly 16% occur only once, and approximately 0.087% lies in the top ten. This sequence joins TRBV30 and TRBJ2-2; no firm D call. The receptor comes from a man between 25 and 39 years old with type 1 diabetes. The specimen sequenced was naive CD4+ T cells from blood. CDR3 sequence (DNA): TGTGCCTGGAGTGTCCAGAACACCGGGGAGCTGTTTTTT. Protein sequence: CAWSVQNTGELFF.